The source of this T cell receptor beta chain is a study of blood T cell repertoires in COVID-19. Trimming removed 6 bases from V and 8 bases from J; junction bases left unmatched: 10. CDR1 is LNHDA and CDR2 is SQIVND in the germline V gene (reference sequence). This CDR3 region has 15 residues. Clones were read by immunoSEQ multiplex PCR, and TCRdb kept only the in-frame ones, dropping some. This sample yields roughly 250,000 clones, of which 65% to 90% are seen a single time; roughly 2.9% belongs to the top ten. This chain joins TRBV19 and TRBJ2-3, with 11 bases that match TRBD2. The receptor's source is a woman aged 55-75 years with active or convalescent COVID-19. The sequencing sample was made of peripheral blood. The chain's CDR3 is CASSPGTSGWGTQYF. As DNA, the CDR3 is TGTGCCAGTAGCCCCGGGACTAGCGGTTGGGGTACGCAGTATTTT.